This T cell receptor (beta chain) was recovered during a study of post-analysis software for immune sequencing data. Study results and limitations: Patients had higher frequencies than controls of about five TRBV segments, including TRBV5-6, TRBV5-1 and TRBV20-1.

The authors incorporated unique molecular identifiers into the TCR beta cDNA libraries. TCRdb reprocessed the PCR reads via MiXCR and lists one record per CDR3 protein. Of hundreds of thousands of distinct CDR3 sequences listed, roughly 27% are singletons. Regarding this clonotype: Its antigen is unknown.

Deletions cut 6 bases from V and 5 bases from J, with 17 bases between. This CDR3 spans 14 amino acids. Germline V CDR1 and CDR2: DFQATT, SNEGSKA (reference sequence). The chain recombines TRBV20-1 with TRBJ1-5; D may be TRBD1 (6 bases). The clonotype originates from a girl aged 10 to 17 with multiple sclerosis. Sequenced: blood. DNA of the CDR3: TGCAGTGCCCAGGGGCGGGGCCCCCATCAGCCCCAGCATTTT. Translating it yields CSAQGRGPHQPQHF.